These 30 T cell receptor beta chains came from one sample sequenced in a study of blood T cell repertoires in COVID-19 (dated by TCRdb to 2020 to 2022). The library was made by the immunoSEQ multiplex PCR assay. TCRdb limited this immuneACCESS table to in-frame rearrangements with V and J called. A share of clones is missing; checked studies link under half to unresolved V genes, and the rest is unexplained. A total of about 250,000 clones appear in this sample, around 90% of them only once. The ten largest account for about 1.3% of the sample. Sequencing was performed on peripheral blood. These receptors were taken from a man aged 80 or over with acute or convalescent COVID-19.

The rearrangement links TRBV29-1 to TRBJ1-1; TRBD1 matches 7 bases. In germline, CDR1 is SQVTM, CDR2 ANQGSEA. Unmatched junction bases numbered 7, after V lost 6 bases and J lost 0 bases. The CDR3 is made up of 14 amino acids. Here the CDR3 DNA reads TGCAGCGTGAGAAAGGGGGCCATGAACACTGAAGCTTTCTTT. It translates to CSVRKGAMNTEAFF.

The chain uses TRBV3-1 (or the pseudogene TRBV3-2) and TRBJ1-4; tentatively, D is TRBD1 (6 bases). V lost 1 base, J lost 7 bases, and 7 bases lay in between. Germline loops: CDR1 LGHDT, CDR2 YNNKEL (reference sequence). The CDR3 is 13 residues long. The CDR3 protein is CASSQVTGEKLFF. Written as DNA, the CDR3 is TGTGCCAGCAGCCAAGTGACAGGTGAAAAACTGTTTTTT.

The chain couples TRBV14 to TRBJ2-2; tentatively, D is TRBD2 (6 bases). The length of the CDR3 is 17 residues. CDR1 is SGHDN and CDR2 is FVKESK in the germline V gene. V was clipped by 0 bases and J by 5 bases, with 16 bases between them. The CDR3 nucleotides read TGTGCCAGCAGCCAAGATCGGCAGTTAGCGGCAACCGGGGAGCTGTTTTTT. Its protein product is CASSQDRQLAATGELFF.

V and J are TRBV7-6 and TRBJ1-4; TRBD1 aligns across 7 bases. In germline, CDR1 is SGHVS, CDR2 FNYEAQ. The CDR3 totals 15 residues. Losses at the gene ends were 1 base for V and 6 bases for J; bases not matched to a gene: 5. The DNA of the CDR3 is TGTGCCAGCAGCTTAGGAACAGGGGTGGATGAAAAACTGTTTTTT. It encodes CASSLGTGVDEKLFF.

The CDR3, as DNA: TGTGCCAGCAGTGCGGACAGGGGCCGGGGGATGGATACGCAGTATTTT. This gives the protein CASSADRGRGMDTQYF. The V and J genes are TRBV6-1 and TRBJ2-3; 9 bases are a match to TRBD1. The V gene's germline CDR1 is MNHNS and CDR2 SASEGT. V was clipped by 4 bases and J by 6 bases; unmatched bases: 11. The CDR3 is made up of 16 amino acids.

The chain employs TRBV6-2 or TRBV6-3 and TRBJ2-3; D is undetermined. There are 14 residues in the CDR3. Germline CDR1 reads MNHEY; CDR2 reads SVGEGT. Trimming stripped 7 bases from V and 0 bases from J, with 11 bases between. CDR3 sequence: CASTPSGSTDTQYF. In DNA form, the CDR3 reads TGTGCCAGCACCCCCTCTGGCAGCACAGATACGCAGTATTTT.

In the case of this clone: Additional DNA sequences in this sample encode the identical CDR3. The V gene is TRBV7-9, the J gene TRBJ1-4; 10 bases are shared with TRBD1. The CDR3 runs 16 residues. After removal of 5 bases from V and 2 bases from J, the junction contained 5 bases not matched to a gene. Germline V lookup: CDR1 SEHNR, CDR2 FQNEAQ (reference sequence). Here the CDR3 reads CASSRGTGATNEKLFF. In DNA, the CDR3 is TGTGCCAGCAGCCGAGGGACAGGGGCCACTAATGAAAAACTGTTTTTT.

This chain uses TRBV7-2 with TRBJ2-5; possibly TRBD2 for D (6 bases). The CDR3 is made up of 15 amino acids. Looked up from germline, CDR1 is SGHTA and CDR2 is FQGNSA. V was trimmed by 3 bases and J by 4 bases, leaving 15 bases between them. The CDR3 DNA reads as TGTGCCAGCAGCTTCCTCCGGCGGGAATCAGAGACCCAGTACTTC. Translating gives CASSFLRRESETQYF.

The chain joins TRBV10-3 to TRBJ1-1, with a possible D match to TRBD1 (6 bases). Trimming removed 0 bases from V and 1 base from J, with 12 bases in between. Germline CDR1 reads ENHRY; CDR2 reads SYGVKD. This CDR3 contains 16 residues. The CDR3 reads CAISESARGRNTEAFF. The CDR3 DNA is TGTGCCATCAGTGAGTCTGCCAGGGGTAGGAACACTGAAGCTTTCTTT.

This chain connects TRBV5-5 to TRBJ2-7; D is perhaps TRBD2 (5 bases). There are 13 residues in the CDR3. In germline, CDR1 is SGHKS, CDR2 YYEKEE (reference sequence). V dropped 1 base and J dropped 2 bases, with 7 bases sitting between them. In DNA form, the CDR3 reads TGTGCCAGCAGCTTGTCCGGGGCCTACGAGCAGTACTTC. It translates to CASSLSGAYEQYF.

V is TRBV7-3 and J is TRBJ2-5; D is perhaps TRBD1 (5 bases). The V end lost 0 bases, the J end lost 5 bases, and 10 bases lay between the germline ends. The CDR3 sequence is 14 residues long. Per germline, CDR1 SGHTA and CDR2 FQGTGA. The CDR3 DNA follows: TGTGCCAGCAGCTTAACGGGGCTGGGGGAGACCCAGTACTTC. This gives the protein CASSLTGLGETQYF.

This chain joins TRBV11-2 and TRBJ2-3; possibly TRBD2 for D (6 bases). Trimming shortened V by 7 bases and J by 4 bases, and 9 bases separated the two germline ends. The CDR3 loop spans 12 amino acids. Germline CDR1 and CDR2: SGHAT and FQNNGV. For the CDR3, the DNA is TGTGCCAGCAACGGCGGGGCAGATACGCAGTATTTT. As protein: CASNGGADTQYF.

The chain has TRBV19 and TRBJ1-4; 7 bases map to TRBD1. With V trimmed by 4 bases and J by 5 bases, 7 bases remained unmatched. Germline CDR1 LNHDA, CDR2 SQIVND (reference sequence). CDR3 length: 15 amino acids. In nucleotides, the CDR3 is TGTGCCAGTAGTACACAGGGGTTCCCAAATGAAAAACTGTTTTTT. It translates to CASSTQGFPNEKLFF.

The rearrangement links TRBV29-1 to TRBJ1-3, with a tentative D call TRBD1 (5 bases). The CDR3 has 14 residues. Germline CDR1 SQVTM, CDR2 ANQGSEA. V was cut by 1 base and J by 0 bases, with 7 bases left in between. This chain's CDR3 is CSVEGGVSGNTIYF. The CDR3 nucleotides are TGCAGCGTTGAAGGGGGGGTCTCTGGAAACACCATATATTTT.

This clone was counted ten times or more. This sequence joins TRBV11-2 and TRBJ1-1; unclear D gene. Trimming removed 4 bases at V and 1 base at J, with 22 bases between. In germline, CDR1 is SGHAT, CDR2 FQNNGV. The CDR3 contains 18 residues. CDR3 in amino acids: CASSSRPSMEHPNTEAFF. The CDR3 DNA is TGTGCCAGCAGCTCCCGTCCCTCGATGGAGCACCCGAACACTGAAGCTTTCTTT.

This CDR3 reads CASSSGLTSGVRGETQYF. Here the CDR3 DNA reads TGCGCCAGCAGCAGTGGGCTGACTAGCGGGGTGCGGGGGGAGACCCAGTACTTC. The chain joins TRBV5-1 to TRBJ2-5, with 11 bases that match TRBD2. Germline assignment: CDR1 SGHRS and CDR2 YFSETQ. This CDR3 is 18 amino acids long. V was clipped by 4 bases and J by 5 bases; unmatched bases: 16.

The chain joins TRBV5-1 to TRBJ1-3; D call uncertain. Germline V gives CDR1 SGHRS, CDR2 YFSETQ. The CDR3 runs to 17 residues. V was trimmed by 3 bases and J by 0 bases, leaving 16 bases between them. The CDR3 spells CASSYAPPGNSGNTIYF. For the CDR3, the DNA is TGCGCCAGCAGCTATGCCCCACCAGGCAACTCTGGAAACACCATATATTTT.

This chain uses TRBV4-3 with TRBJ1-6; D gene unclear. This CDR3 comprises 16 residues. Trimming removed 0 bases at V and 0 bases at J, with 6 bases between. The germline V gene has CDR1 LGHNA and CDR2 YSLEER. The CDR3 loop is CASSQDPRSYNSPLHF. Here the CDR3 DNA reads TGCGCCAGCAGCCAAGATCCTCGCTCCTATAATTCACCCCTCCACTTT.

V is TRBV28 and J is TRBJ1-1; 7 bases match TRBD1. The CDR3 spans 13 residues. V was pared by 4 bases and J by 3 bases, with 2 bases of the junction left unmatched. CDR1 and CDR2 (germline): MDHEN, SYDVKM. CDR3 sequence reads: CASSYRGHTEAFF. As DNA, the CDR3 is TGTGCCAGCAGTTACAGGGGCCACACTGAAGCTTTCTTT.

The rearrangement links TRBV18 to TRBJ1-1, with 10 bases aligning to TRBD1. Germline V lookup: CDR1 KGHSH, CDR2 LQKENI. The CDR3 extends over 15 amino acids. V lost 5 bases, J lost 6 bases, and 9 bases stayed unmatched. The CDR3 here is CASSLQTGGLSEAFF. CDR3 in DNA: TGTGCCAGCTCATTACAGACAGGGGGCTTGTCTGAAGCTTTCTTT.

The chain joins TRBV2 to TRBJ1-1; D not certain. With 7 bases removed from V and 0 bases from J, the gap between germline ends came to 9 bases. The CDR3 runs 13 residues. Germline values: CDR1 SNHLY, CDR2 FYNNEI. CDR3 nucleotide sequence: TGTGCCAGCATTCGCAGAATGAACACTGAAGCTTTCTTT. It specifies CASIRRMNTEAFF.

The J gene is TRBJ2-5, the V gene TRBV29-1; maybe TRBD1 (6 bases). The CDR3 consists of 13 residues. The V gene's germline CDR1 is SQVTM and CDR2 ANQGSEA. The V end lost 7 bases, the J end lost 4 bases, and 16 bases lay between the germline ends. CDR3 residues: CSGTTGSGETQYF. The CDR3 DNA sequence: TGCAGCGGAACAACAGGGTCCGGAGAGACCCAGTACTTC.

The chain couples TRBV7-6 to TRBJ2-1; 10 bases align to TRBD1. The CDR3 contains 16 residues. Trimming removed 0 bases from V and 15 bases from J; junction bases left unmatched: 14. Germline CDR1 SGHVS, CDR2 FNYEAQ. The CDR3 loop reads CASSLAPGQGKERPFF. CDR3 DNA: TGTGCCAGCAGCTTAGCACCGGGACAGGGGAAAGAGAGGCCGTTCTTC.

The chain links TRBV7-9 to TRBJ1-2, with D possibly TRBD1 on 6 matching bases. Trimming took off 1 base at V and 3 bases at J, with 6 bases between the two ends. The germline gives CDR1 SEHNR, CDR2 FQNEAQ (reference sequence). The CDR3 is made up of 13 amino acids. The CDR3 loop reads CASSLDRDYGYTF. CDR3 nucleotide sequence: TGTGCCAGCAGCTTAGACAGGGACTATGGCTACACCTTC.

The chain links TRBV14 to TRBJ2-7, with TRBD1 as a possible D gene (5 bases). Per germline, CDR1 SGHDN and CDR2 FVKESK. Trimming removed 1 base at V and 5 bases at J, with 15 bases between. The CDR3 covers 15 residues. This chain's CDR3 is CASSQGTGRSDEQYF. For the CDR3, the DNA is TGTGCCAGCAGCCAAGGAACAGGTAGATCGGACGAGCAGTACTTC.

The chain employs TRBV18 and TRBJ2-1; 8 bases are a match to TRBD1. The V gene's germline CDR1 is KGHSH and CDR2 LQKENI. Trimming removed 2 bases from V and 3 bases from J; junction bases left unmatched: 6. CDR3 size: 16 residues. CDR3 sequence reads: CASSPTGTGFYNEQFF. CDR3 bases: TGTGCCAGCTCACCAACCGGGACAGGATTCTACAATGAGCAGTTCTTC.

The genes are TRBV4-2 and TRBJ2-1; 9 bases map to TRBD1. Germline V gene data show CDR1 as LGHNA and CDR2 as YNFKEQ. The CDR3 contains 15 residues. The trim removed 2 bases at V and 10 bases at J, leaving 9 bases unmatched. The DNA of the CDR3 is TGTGCCAGCAGCCAAAACCGGGACAGGGCGTGGGAGCAGTTCTTC. It encodes CASSQNRDRAWEQFF.

The chain is built from TRBV7-3 and TRBJ2-1; D unclear. V was pared by 5 bases and J by 9 bases, with 20 bases between. Germline CDR1 and CDR2: SGHTA and FQGTGA. The CDR3 loop spans 15 amino acids. CDR3 protein: CASSRFGGRVGEQFF. CDR3 nucleotide sequence: TGTGCCAGCAGCCGATTCGGCGGCCGGGTGGGTGAGCAGTTCTTC.

The rearrangement joins TRBV5-1 to TRBJ2-1; TRBD2 matches 11 bases. Germline V lookup: CDR1 SGHRS, CDR2 YFSETQ. Trimming removed 2 bases from V and 7 bases from J; junction bases left unmatched: 5. The CDR3 has 15 residues. The CDR3 here is CASSFVSGRENEQFF. As DNA, the CDR3 is TGCGCCAGCAGCTTCGTTAGCGGGAGGGAAAATGAGCAGTTCTTC.

This chain joins TRBV24-1 and TRBJ1-2; a weak D match, TRBD1 (5 bases). V was trimmed by 3 bases and J by 3 bases, leaving 13 bases between them. The CDR3 has 15 amino acids. The germline V gene encodes CDR1 KGHDR and CDR2 SFDVKD. For the CDR3, the DNA is TGTGCCACCAGTGATCCCCCAGCGGGGCACTATGGCTACACCTTC. Its translation is CATSDPPAGHYGYTF.